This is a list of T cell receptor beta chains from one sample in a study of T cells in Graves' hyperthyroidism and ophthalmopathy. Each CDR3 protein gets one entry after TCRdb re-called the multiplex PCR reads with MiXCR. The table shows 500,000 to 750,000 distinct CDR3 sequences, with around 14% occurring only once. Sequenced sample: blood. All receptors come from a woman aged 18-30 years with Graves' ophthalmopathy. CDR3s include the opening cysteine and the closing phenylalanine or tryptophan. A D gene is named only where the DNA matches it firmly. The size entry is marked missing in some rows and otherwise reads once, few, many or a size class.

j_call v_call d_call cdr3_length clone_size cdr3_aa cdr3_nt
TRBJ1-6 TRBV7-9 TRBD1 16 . CASSLGQSIYNSPLHF TGTGCCAGCAGCTTGGGACAGAGCATCTATAATTCACCCCTCCACTTT
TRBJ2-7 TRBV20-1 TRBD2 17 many CSARTSGRLFFDYEQYF TGCAGTGCCCGGACTAGCGGGAGATTGTTTTTTGACTACGAGCAGTACTTC
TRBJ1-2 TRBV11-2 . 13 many CASSLAPVYGYTF TGTGCCAGCAGCCTGGCTCCAGTCTATGGCTACACCTTC
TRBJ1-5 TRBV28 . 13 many CAIGGHGNQPQHF TGTGCCATTGGGGGTCATGGCAATCAGCCCCAGCATTTT
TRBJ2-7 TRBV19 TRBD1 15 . CASSSHRGSPYEQYF TGTGCCAGTAGTTCACACAGGGGCTCCCCCTACGAGCAGTACTTC
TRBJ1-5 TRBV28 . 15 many CASRVKRGVRQPQHF TGTGCCAGCAGGGTAAAACGAGGGGTCAGACAGCCCCAGCATTTT
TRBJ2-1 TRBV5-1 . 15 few CASTIAARAYNEQFF TGCGCCAGCACCATAGCGGCTAGAGCCTACAATGAGCAGTTCTTC
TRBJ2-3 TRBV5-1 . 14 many CASSPNRYTDTQYF TGCGCCAGCAGCCCCAACCGGTACACAGATACGCAGTATTTT
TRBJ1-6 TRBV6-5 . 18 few CASSYTRQRSSYNSPLHF TGTGCCAGCAGTTACACCCGACAGCGGAGCTCCTATAATTCACCCCTCCACTTT
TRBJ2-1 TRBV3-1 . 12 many CASSRPHNEQFF TGTGCCAGCAGCCGCCCACACAATGAGCAGTTCTTC
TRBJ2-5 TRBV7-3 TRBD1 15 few CASSPRGHFQETQYF TGTGCCAGCAGCCCAAGGGGGCACTTCCAAGAGACCCAGTACTTC
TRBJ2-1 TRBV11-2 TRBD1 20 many CASSSLRDRGLTSSYNEQFF TGTGCCAGCAGCTCCCTCCGGGACAGGGGGCTTACCAGCTCCTACAATGAGCAGTTCTTC
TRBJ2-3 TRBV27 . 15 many CASSPPTGFTDTQYF TGTGCCAGCAGTCCCCCCACGGGGTTCACAGATACGCAGTATTTT
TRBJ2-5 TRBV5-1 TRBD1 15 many CASSLGQGASETQYF TGCGCCAGCAGCTTGGGACAGGGGGCATCAGAGACCCAGTACTTC
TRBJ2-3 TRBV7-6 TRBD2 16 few CASSLGTSGITDTQYF TGTGCCAGCAGCTTAGGGACTAGCGGGATTACAGATACGCAGTATTTT
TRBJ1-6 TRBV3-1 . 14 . CASSLGENNSPLHF TGTGCCAGCAGCCTCGGGGAAAATAATTCACCCCTCCACTTT
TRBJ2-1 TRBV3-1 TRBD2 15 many CASSQDFGGYNEQFF TGTGCCAGCAGCCAAGATTTCGGGGGGTACAATGAGCAGTTCTTC
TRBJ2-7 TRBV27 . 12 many CASSFGGREQYF TGTGCCAGCAGTTTTGGGGGTCGCGAGCAGTACTTC
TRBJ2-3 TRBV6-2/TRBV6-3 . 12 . CASSNVPDTQYF TGTGCCAGCAGCAACGTGCCAGATACGCAGTATTTT
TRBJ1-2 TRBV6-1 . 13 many CASSYVGNYDYTF TGTGCCAGCAGTTACGTGGGTAACTATGACTACACCTTC